Below, 32 T cell receptor beta chains from the same sample are listed, as sequenced in a study of low-dose radiotherapy and immunotherapy resistance in tumors. Primers targeting TRAV and TRBV primed first-strand cDNA, covering alpha and beta chains. Using a constant-region primer together with a V-primer adapter, TCRs were subjected to 20 PCR cycles of amplification. TCRdb ran MiXCR on the reads and lists one entry per CDR3 protein. The repertoire has approximately 9,700 distinct CDR3 sequences, about two fifths of them found once; the top ten carry about 5.4%. Every receptor here comes from a human donor with advanced metastatic prostate, ovarian, gallbladder or colorectal cancer (not recorded which). This table probably holds off-target reads from a library built for another chain.

The V call is TRBV5-1, the J call TRBJ2-1; 12 positions match TRBD2. CDR3 size: 15 residues. Germline V CDR1 and CDR2: SGHRS, YFSETQ. Trimming cost V 4 bases and J 6 bases; bases outside gene matches: 5. The CDR3 protein is CASSPSGGGPNEQFF. CDR3 in DNA: TGCGCCAGCAGCCCTAGCGGGGGGGGCCCCAATGAGCAGTTCTTC.

This clonotype showed up just once. J is TRBJ1-1 and V is TRBV19; D gene uncertain. Trimming shortened V by 3 bases and J by 1 base, and 6 bases separated the two germline ends. Germline CDR1 is LNHDA and CDR2 is SQIVND (reference sequence). CDR3 size: 13 residues. The DNA for the CDR3 is TGTGCCAGTAGTATCGGTGCGAACACTGAAGCTTTCTTT. It translates to CASSIGANTEAFF.

The chain uses TRBV28 and TRBJ2-2; 9 bases are a match to TRBD2. Germline values: CDR1 MDHEN, CDR2 SYDVKM. V trimming: 4 bases; J trimming: 3 bases; junction bases outside the gene matches: 18. This CDR3 is built from 20 residues. The CDR3 nucleotides read TGTGCCAGCAGTTCCGACAATGTTTTGGGACAGCGGGAGGACACCGGGGAGCTGTTTTTT. It translates to CASSSDNVLGQREDTGELFF.

The chain employs TRBV29-1 and TRBJ2-5, with 7 bases aligning to TRBD1. The CDR3 spans 14 residues. After removal of 6 bases from V and 5 bases from J, the junction contained 12 bases not matched to a gene. The V gene's germline CDR1 is SQVTM and CDR2 ANQGSEA. CDR3 sequence (DNA): TGCAGCGTAGGGACAGCTGCTCTTTTTGAGACCCAGTACTTC. Encoded protein: CSVGTAALFETQYF.

The chain couples TRBV3-1 to TRBJ2-2, with D possibly being TRBD2 (6 bases). This CDR3 has 13 residues. Germline lookup yields CDR1 LGHDT and CDR2 YNNKEL (reference sequence). V lost 0 bases and J 7 bases, leaving 6 bases between the germline ends. The DNA for the CDR3 is TGTGCCAGCAGCCAAGAGGACTACGGGGAGCTGTTTTTT. Translation gives CASSQEDYGELFF.

The chain combines TRBV5-1 with TRBJ2-1; 8 bases agree with TRBD1. The CDR3 runs to 16 residues. The germline V gene has CDR1 SGHRS and CDR2 YFSETQ. J was trimmed by 6 bases and V by 4 bases; bases with no gene match: 12. This CDR3 reads CASSANRQGLGNEQFF. The CDR3, as DNA: TGCGCCAGCAGCGCAAATCGACAGGGGTTAGGCAATGAGCAGTTCTTC.

The chain recombines TRBV24-1 with TRBJ1-2; 9 bases map to TRBD1. After removal of 4 bases from V and 8 bases from J, the junction contained 7 bases not matched to a gene. The CDR3 sequence is 14 residues long. Germline values: CDR1 KGHDR, CDR2 SFDVKD. CDR3 amino acids: CATSDPGQGWGYTF. As DNA, the CDR3 is TGTGCCACCAGTGACCCGGGACAGGGATGGGGCTACACCTTC.

The table lists this clonotype with a few counts. J is TRBJ1-4 and V is TRBV7-2; 7 bases fit TRBD1. The length of the CDR3 is 14 residues. Germline values: CDR1 SGHTA, CDR2 FQGNSA. Trimming cost V 3 bases and J 5 bases; bases outside gene matches: 3. The CDR3 DNA reads as TGTGCCAGCAGCTTCCAGACAGGGAATGAAAAACTGTTTTTT. Protein sequence: CASSFQTGNEKLFF.

This clonotype has only a few counts. The chain has TRBV5-6 and TRBJ2-3; 13 positions agree with TRBD2. Germline-derived CDR1 and CDR2 are SGHDT and YYEEEE. V lost 4 bases, J lost 5 bases, and 10 bases stayed unmatched. The CDR3 loop spans 17 amino acids. The CDR3 protein is CASSAGRLAGGLDTQYF. CDR3 nucleotide sequence: TGTGCCAGCAGCGCGGGGCGACTAGCGGGGGGCCTAGATACGCAGTATTTT.

This clonotype is medium-sized within its sample. The rearrangement links TRBV28 to TRBJ2-1, with D perhaps matching TRBD1 (5 bases). This CDR3 has 11 residues. Germline CDR1 is MDHEN and CDR2 is SYDVKM. Trimming took 11 bases from V and 10 from J, leaving 15 bases between them. This CDR3 reads CASGQGWEQFF. The CDR3 DNA sequence: TGTGCCTCAGGTCAGGGTTGGGAGCAGTTCTTC.

Judged by abundance, this clonotype is medium-sized. The chain employs TRBV28 and TRBJ1-3; 11 bases are a match to TRBD1. From germline, CDR1 is MDHEN and CDR2 SYDVKM. V lost 6 bases and J lost 4; bases outside the gene matches: 8. There are 16 residues in the CDR3. The CDR3 spells CASRKMGQGGGNTIYF. CDR3 coding DNA: TGTGCCAGCAGAAAGATGGGACAGGGGGGCGGAAACACCATATATTTT. The full variable domain, its missing parts supplied by reference TRBV28 and TRBJ1-3, is DVKVTQSSRYLVKRTGEKVFLECVQDMDHENMFWYRQDPGLGLRLIYFSYDVKMKEKGDIPEGYSVSREKKERFSLILESASTNQTSMYLCASRKMGQGGGNTIYFGEGSWLTVV.

This clonotype is deemed medium-sized. The genes are TRBV5-1 and TRBJ2-1, with D possibly TRBD2 on 5 matching bases. The V gene lost 0 bases and the J gene lost 4 bases, with 14 bases spanning the gap. The CDR3 totals 16 residues. CDR1 SGHRS and CDR2 YFSETQ come from the germline V gene. CDR3 DNA sequence: TGCGCCAGCAGCTTGGAGAGGGAGCTTGGTTACAATGAGCAGTTCTTC. It is translated as CASSLERELGYNEQFF.

This clonotype was detected only a few times. A junction boundary mismatches the germline segment, possibly from a read error. This chain joins TRBV5-3 and TRBJ1-2; D is perhaps TRBD1 (6 bases). TRBV5-3 counts as an open reading frame of uncertain function. This CDR3 contains 14 residues. CDR3 amino acids: CASSWGAGDYGYTF. Here the CDR3 DNA reads TGTGCCAGCAGCTGGGGTGCAGGGGACTATGGCTACACCTTC.

This chain uses TRBV29-1 with TRBJ2-3; 7 bases line up with TRBD2. The CDR3 extends over 15 amino acids. The V gene end was trimmed by 0 bases and the J gene end by 2 bases; junction bases not matched to a gene: 5. Germline V gene lookup returns CDR1 SQVTM and CDR2 ANQGSEA. The CDR3 DNA is TGCAGCGTTGAAGATCTTAGCGGGTTCACAGATACGCAGTATTTT. Protein sequence: CSVEDLSGFTDTQYF.

The chain has TRBV5-1 and TRBJ2-1; TRBD2 matches 15 bases. With 4 bases clipped from V and 10 bases from J, the junction kept 6 bases outside the gene matches. Per germline, CDR1 SGHRS and CDR2 YFSETQ. The length of the CDR3 is 15 residues. In nucleotides, the CDR3 is TGCGCCAGCAGCCATGGACTAGCGGGGGGGGACGAGCAGTTCTTC. It codes for CASSHGLAGGDEQFF.

This chain joins TRBV10-3 and TRBJ1-3; no definite D call. This CDR3 is 12 amino acids long. The germline CDR1 and CDR2 sequences are ENHRY and SYGVKD. V was pared by 8 bases and J by 0 bases, with 5 bases between. Here the CDR3 reads CAISISGNTIYF. CDR3 bases: TGTGCCATCTCGATCTCTGGAAACACCATATATTTT.

The chain uses TRBV3-1 and TRBJ2-7; 9 bases fit TRBD2. CDR3 length equals 14 residues. V was pared by 6 bases and J by 0 bases, with 3 bases of the junction left unmatched. Germline CDR1 is LGHDT and CDR2 is YNNKEL (reference sequence). As DNA, the CDR3 is TGTGCCAGCAGTCCTAGCGGGGCCTCCTACGAGCAGTACTTC. As protein: CASSPSGASYEQYF.

This clonotype appeared a few times. The chain has TRBV2 and TRBJ2-3; D remains unclear. Germline values: CDR1 SNHLY, CDR2 FYNNEI. Trimming took off 8 bases at V and 2 bases at J, with 5 bases between the two ends. This CDR3 region has 11 residues. The CDR3, as DNA: TGTGCCAGCGGCCTCACAGATACGCAGTATTTT. This gives the protein CASGLTDTQYF.

This clonotype occurred a few times. J is TRBJ2-3 and V is TRBV7-2, with D possibly being TRBD1 (6 bases). The CDR3 has 14 residues. Germline V gene data show CDR1 as SGHTA and CDR2 as FQGNSA. The germline V and J ends were trimmed by 1 base and 1 base, with 6 bases remaining between them. The CDR3 DNA reads TGTGCCAGCAGCTTAGGACAGGGCACAGATACGCAGTATTTT. Its protein product is CASSLGQGTDTQYF.

This clonotype appeared a few times. CDR3 protein: CASSLTSGGSTQYF. In nucleotides, the CDR3 is TGCGCCAGCAGCTTGACTAGCGGGGGAAGTACGCAGTATTTT. This sequence joins TRBV5-1 and TRBJ2-3; 11 bases agree with TRBD2. V was clipped by 1 base and J by 8 bases; unmatched bases: 3. The CDR3 totals 14 residues. Germline assignment: CDR1 SGHRS and CDR2 YFSETQ.

This clonotype turned up a few times. The chain carries TRBV29-1 and TRBJ2-1; 10 bases fit TRBD2. This CDR3 spans 14 amino acids. Germline V CDR1 and CDR2: SQVTM, ANQGSEA. V gave up 7 bases and J gave up 9 bases; unmatched junction bases: 12. The CDR3 bases are TGCAGCGCTTCAACTAGCGGGACCTTCGGTGAGCAGTTCTTC. Amino acid sequence: CSASTSGTFGEQFF.

J is TRBJ2-5 and V is TRBV7-9, with D possibly matching TRBD2 (7 bases). Germline V CDR1 and CDR2: SEHNR, FQNEAQ (reference sequence). Trimming pared 8 bases from V and 5 bases from J, leaving 9 bases between. The CDR3 has 11 amino acids. The chain's CDR3 is CASGRGETQYF. In nucleotides, the CDR3 is TGTGCCAGCGGGAGGGGGGAGACCCAGTACTTC. Using reference TRBV7-9 and TRBJ2-5 for the parts outside the CDR3, the full variable domain is DTGVSQNPRHKITKRGQNVTFRCDPISEHNRLYWYRQTLGQGPEFLTYFQNEAQLEKSRLLSDRFSAERPKGSFSTLEIQRTEQGDSAMYLCASGRGETQYFGPGTRLLVL.

The V call is TRBV5-1, the J call TRBJ2-1; no definite D call. The CDR3 has 13 amino acids. Germline V gene sequence: CDR1 SGHRS, CDR2 YFSETQ. Trimming shortened V by 4 bases and J by 0 bases, and 5 bases separated the two germline ends. DNA for the CDR3: TGCGCCAGCAGCCACACCTCCTACAATGAGCAGTTCTTC. Encoded protein: CASSHTSYNEQFF.

This rearrangement joins TRBV4-1 to TRBJ1-2; 8 bases line up with TRBD1. The junction had 2 bases not matched to a gene; V was cut back by 2 bases and J by 3 bases. The germline V gene has CDR1 MGHRA and CDR2 YSYEKL. This CDR3 is built from 14 residues. The CDR3: CASSQQDRDYGYTF. CDR3 DNA sequence: TGCGCCAGCAGCCAACAGGACAGGGACTATGGCTACACCTTC.

In its sample, this clonotype is medium-sized (0.01 to 0.1%). The J gene is TRBJ2-5, the V gene TRBV11-2; a possible D gene is TRBD1 (5 bases). This CDR3 region has 16 residues. The germline gives CDR1 SGHAT, CDR2 FQNNGV. V dropped 5 bases and J dropped 1 base, with 17 bases sitting between them. CDR3 sequence: CASSPRLGRVQETQYF. CDR3 in DNA: TGTGCCAGCAGCCCCCGGCTCGGCAGGGTCCAAGAGACCCAGTACTTC.

The chain combines TRBV5-6 with TRBJ2-5; the D gene could be TRBD1 or TRBD2 (5 bases each). The CDR3 totals 14 residues. V was cut by 3 bases and J by 3 bases, with 12 bases left in between. CDR1 and CDR2 from the germline V gene are SGHDT and YYEEEE. The CDR3 DNA is TGTGCCAGCAGCTCACGGGACCAGAAAGAGACCCAGTACTTC. It encodes CASSSRDQKETQYF.

This chain links TRBV7-3 with TRBJ2-2; no clear D gene. The CDR3 loop spans 14 amino acids. V lost 8 bases and J 7 bases, leaving 17 bases between the germline ends. The germline gives CDR1 SGHTA, CDR2 FQGTGA. The CDR3 DNA follows: TGTGCCAGCGCCCCCTCCCGCGGAAACGGGGAGCTGTTTTTT. It is translated as CASAPSRGNGELFF.

This clonotype ranks as medium-sized. This rearrangement joins TRBV19 to TRBJ1-6; D is perhaps TRBD1 (5 bases). V was cut by 6 bases and J by 14 bases, with 20 bases left in between. Per the germline V gene, CDR1 is LNHDA and CDR2 is SQIVND (reference sequence). The CDR3 consists of 14 residues. The CDR3, as DNA: TGTGCCAGTAGCCGGACGGGGCCCCAAGGGTCCCTCCACTTT. Translated: CASSRTGPQGSLHF.

This clonotype is medium-sized. CDR3 sequence: CSGRTGGTEAFF. The CDR3 bases are TGCAGCGGCCGGACAGGAGGCACTGAAGCTTTCTTT. This chain uses TRBV29-1 with TRBJ1-1; TRBD1 matches at 7 bases. Per the germline V gene, CDR1 is SQVTM and CDR2 is ANQGSEA. Trimming took 7 bases from V and 4 from J; bases not matched to a gene: 6. The CDR3 is 12 residues long.

The sample holds a few counts of this clonotype. This chain connects TRBV14 to TRBJ1-3, with D uncertain. V lost 0 bases and J 7 bases, leaving 7 bases between the germline ends. The CDR3 totals 13 residues. The germline CDR1 and CDR2 sequences are SGHDN and FVKESK. In DNA, the CDR3 is TGTGCCAGCAGCCAAGATAATTGGAACACCATATATTTT. This encodes CASSQDNWNTIYF.

This clonotype was seen only a few times. The chain links TRBV27 to TRBJ1-6; maybe TRBD1 (5 bases). Trimming removed 5 bases from V and 9 bases from J, with 11 bases in between. Germline V gene data show CDR1 as MNHEY and CDR2 as SMNVEV (reference sequence). This CDR3 contains 13 residues. DNA of the CDR3: TGTGCCAGCAGTATCAGGGTTCCTTCACCCCTCCACTTT. Protein: CASSIRVPSPLHF.

Remarks on this clonotype: Mismatch with germline at one junction end may stem from a read error. The chain carries TRBV10-3 and TRBJ2-1; tentative D call: TRBD1 (7 bases). This CDR3 comprises 13 residues. CDR1 ENHRY and CDR2 SYGVKD come from the germline V gene. This CDR3 reads CAISHNTGVPGVF. The CDR3 DNA reads TGTGCCATCAGTCACAACACAGGGGTCCCGGGGGTCTTC.